Following are 6 T cell receptor beta chains from one sample sequenced in a study of blood T cell repertoires in COVID-19. Profiled with immunoSEQ multiplex PCR; TCRdb holds only in-frame clones, not every one. The table has about 78,000 clones, 84% seen once; the top ten hold approximately 3.3%. Sequencing was performed on peripheral blood. These receptors all stem from a man between 50 and 59 years old with acute or convalescent COVID-19.

The rearrangement links TRBV1 to TRBJ2-5; no DNA check was done on the table's D call, TRBD2. TRBV1 is reported as a pseudogene. The CDR3 is 15 residues long. CDR3 sequence: CTSSQVLLSKETQYF. CDR3 coding DNA: TGCACCAGCAGCCAAGTGTTACTCTCTAAGGAGACCCAGTACTTC.

The chain recombines TRBV29-1 with TRBJ2-5, with 7 bases lining up with TRBD2. The ends lost 3 bases at V and 4 bases at J; junction bases unmatched: 8. The CDR3 sequence is 14 residues long. The V gene's germline CDR1 is SQVTM and CDR2 ANQGSEA. The CDR3 loop reads CSVDGLSGGETQYF. As DNA, the CDR3 is TGCAGCGTTGACGGTTTATCGGGAGGAGAGACCCAGTACTTC.

The rearrangement joins TRBV10-3 to TRBJ2-1; 11 nucleotides align to TRBD2. CDR1 is ENHRY and CDR2 is SYGVKD in the germline V gene. Trimming took 2 bases from V and 7 from J; bases not matched to a gene: 7. The CDR3 contains 16 residues. The CDR3 loop is CAISEISGTSGNEQFF. CDR3 nucleotide sequence: TGTGCCATCAGTGAGATCTCCGGGACTAGCGGTAATGAGCAGTTCTTC.

The CDR3 loop reads CASRTLGRGYTF. In nucleotides, the CDR3 is TGTGCCAGCAGGACTCTCGGGCGAGGCTACACCTTC. The rearrangement uses TRBV19 and TRBJ1-2, with D uncertain. The germline V gene has CDR1 LNHDA and CDR2 SQIVND (reference sequence). The CDR3 extends over 12 amino acids. The V gene lost 9 bases and the J gene lost 8 bases, with 16 bases spanning the gap. The full variable domain, in which reference TRBV19 and TRBJ1-2 provide the parts outside the CDR3, is DGGITQSPKYLFRKEGQNVTLSCEQNLNHDAMYWYRQDPGQGLRLIYYSQIVNDFQKGDIAEGYSVSREKKESFPLTVTSAQKNPTAFYLCASRTLGRGYTFGSGTRLTVV.

The chain employs TRBV7-2 and TRBJ2-1; D is uncertain. The CDR3 is 14 residues long. The germline V gene has CDR1 SGHTA and CDR2 FQGNSA. Trimming removed 1 base at V and 7 bases at J, with 11 bases between. DNA of the CDR3: TGTGCCAGCAGCTTAGTCGTTGGGCAGAATGAGCAGTTCTTC. It specifies CASSLVVGQNEQFF.

The rearrangement links TRBV5-1 to TRBJ2-5, with a weak D call TRBD1 (5 bases). The CDR3 has 14 amino acids. Germline CDR1 and CDR2: SGHRS and YFSETQ. The germline V and J ends were trimmed by 0 bases and 4 bases, with 10 bases remaining between them. CDR3 in DNA: TGCGCCAGCAGCTTGGGACAGAGACTAGAGACCCAGTACTTC. This sequence encodes CASSLGQRLETQYF.